Listed below are T cell receptor beta chains from one sample, sequenced in a study of response to subunit inactivated influenza vaccine. MiXCR was run by TCRdb on the RT-PCR reads, yielding one entry per CDR3 protein. Counted here are more than 400,000 distinct CDR3 sequences, 6.5% to 8% occurring once; the ten biggest clones make up 10% to 15%. Sequenced here: PBMCs from blood, sampled less than 30 months after vaccination. The receptors here all came from a man aged 50 to 75 who received an inactivated influenza vaccine. CDR3s include the opening cysteine and the closing phenylalanine or tryptophan. The order of the fields is CDR3 protein, CDR3 DNA, clone size, D gene, V gene, J gene. A D gene is named only where the DNA matches it firmly. Some rows have no size entry. The others give once, few or many, or a class for an expanded clone.

CDR3: CASSQDSGLAGTTYNEQFF; DNA: TGCGCCAGCAGCCAAGATTCGGGCCTAGCAGGCACAACCTACAATGAGCAGTTCTTC; size: -; D: -; V: TRBV4-3; J: TRBJ2-1
CDR3: CASSVGIQGTMNTEAFF; DNA: TGTGCCAGCAGCGTAGGTATACAGGGTACAATGAACACTGAAGCTTTCTTT; size: -; D: -; V: TRBV9; J: TRBJ1-1
CDR3: CASSLKAGVEQFF; DNA: TGTGCCAGCAGTTTAAAGGCGGGGGTTGAGCAGTTCTTC; size: few; D: TRBD2; V: TRBV12-3/TRBV12-4; J: TRBJ2-1
CDR3: CASSPLRTSGGTEEQFF; DNA: TGTGCCAGCAGTCCACTTCGGACTAGCGGGGGGACCGAGGAGCAGTTCTTC; size: many; D: TRBD2; V: TRBV12-3/TRBV12-4; J: TRBJ2-1
CDR3: CASSVDGDRYTGELFF; DNA: TGTGCCAGCAGCGTAGACGGGGACAGGTACACCGGGGAGCTGTTTTTT; size: many; D: TRBD1; V: TRBV9; J: TRBJ2-2
CDR3: CASGDWDGEAFF; DNA: TGTGCCAGCGGGGACTGGGACGGTGAAGCTTTCTTT; size: -; D: -; V: TRBV12-3/TRBV12-4; J: TRBJ1-1
CDR3: CASSLHGGQEFRDTQYF; DNA: TGTGCCAGCAGCTTACACGGGGGACAGGAGTTCAGAGATACGCAGTATTTT; size: -; D: TRBD1; V: TRBV7-8; J: TRBJ2-3
CDR3: CASSFYDQPQHF; DNA: TGTGCCAGCAGTTTCTACGATCAGCCCCAGCATTTT; size: many; D: -; V: TRBV12-3/TRBV12-4; J: TRBJ1-5
CDR3: CASSTKAEGIGYTF; DNA: TGTGCCAGCAGTACCAAAGCGGAGGGAATCGGCTACACCTTC; size: many; D: -; V: TRBV2; J: TRBJ1-2
CDR3: CASTSRLRSGANVLTF; DNA: TGTGCCAGTACCAGCAGACTCCGCTCTGGGGCCAACGTCCTGACTTTC; size: -; D: -; V: TRBV28; J: TRBJ2-6
CDR3: CASSQQGAGYEKLFF; DNA: TGTGCCAGCAGTCAACAGGGGGCAGGTTATGAAAAACTGTTTTTT; size: -; D: TRBD1; V: TRBV28; J: TRBJ1-4
CDR3: CASVKRGASYEQYF; DNA: TGTGCCAGCGTTAAGCGAGGGGCGTCCTACGAGCAGTACTTC; size: -; D: -; V: TRBV6-2/TRBV6-3; J: TRBJ2-7
CDR3: CASSLDGSKYNEQFF; DNA: TGCGCCAGCAGCTTGGACGGATCAAAATACAATGAGCAGTTCTTC; size: -; D: -; V: TRBV5-1; J: TRBJ2-1
CDR3: CASSQDLPENTIYF; DNA: TGTGCCAGCAGCCAAGATCTCCCGGAAAACACCATATATTTT; size: many; D: -; V: TRBV4-2; J: TRBJ1-3
CDR3: CATDSGYSSTDTQYF; DNA: TGTGCCACCGACTCGGGTTACAGTAGCACAGATACGCAGTATTTT; size: few; D: -; V: TRBV10-3; J: TRBJ2-3
CDR3: CASSLESSETQYF; DNA: TGCGCCAGCAGCTTGGAGTCTTCGGAGACCCAGTACTTC; size: few; D: -; V: TRBV5-1; J: TRBJ2-5
CDR3: CASSLASPTDTQYF; DNA: TGCGCCAGCAGCTTGGCGAGTCCCACAGATACGCAGTATTTT; size: -; D: -; V: TRBV5-1; J: TRBJ2-3
CDR3: CASSSKARGFAYEQYF; DNA: TGTGCCAGCAGTTCCAAGGCCAGGGGTTTTGCCTACGAGCAGTACTTC; size: -; D: -; V: TRBV12-3/TRBV12-4; J: TRBJ2-7
CDR3: CASSTRRGRGGELFF; DNA: TGTGCCAGCAGTACACGGAGGGGGCGGGGTGGGGAGCTGTTTTTT; size: -; D: -; V: TRBV6-1; J: TRBJ2-2
CDR3: CASSQWVGATEAFF; DNA: TGTGCCAGCAGCCAATGGGTGGGGGCCACTGAAGCTTTCTTT; size: few; D: -; V: TRBV16; J: TRBJ1-1
CDR3: CASSLWTSGRETQYF; DNA: TGTGCCAGCAGTTTATGGACTAGCGGGAGGGAGACCCAGTACTTC; size: -; D: TRBD2; V: TRBV27; J: TRBJ2-5
CDR3: CASTLIAGVYNEQFF; DNA: TGTGCCAGCACCCTCATAGCGGGGGTCTACAATGAGCAGTTCTTC; size: -; D: TRBD2; V: TRBV6-2/TRBV6-3; J: TRBJ2-1
CDR3: CASSLRGWDYGYTF; DNA: TGTGCCAGCAGTTTGAGGGGGTGGGACTATGGCTACACCTTC; size: few; D: -; V: TRBV12-3/TRBV12-4; J: TRBJ1-2
CDR3: CASSLQSEQYF; DNA: TGTGCCAGCAGCTTACAGAGCGAGCAGTACTTC; size: -; D: -; V: TRBV7-9; J: TRBJ2-7
CDR3: CAWSAGISYEQYF; DNA: TGTGCCTGGAGTGCCGGGATCTCCTACGAGCAGTACTTC; size: few; D: -; V: TRBV30; J: TRBJ2-7